The clone carrying this T cell receptor (beta chain) was found a few times. A junction end diverges from the germline sequence, so it may reflect a read error. This entry belongs to a study of identical twins. Germline V lookup: CDR1 DFQATT, CDR2 SNEGSKA (reference sequence). CDR3 length: 16 amino acids. A universal primer site was added by template switching, and unique molecular identifiers were carried by the cDNA. MiXCR, applied by TCRdb to the 5' RACE reads, yields one record per CDR3 protein. The sample lists fewer than 450,000 distinct CDR3 sequences, approximately 8.7% occurring once. The rearrangement joins TRBV20-1 to TRBJ2-1, with TRBD1 identical over 10 bases. Sequenced material: naive T cells sorted from blood. This clonotype was obtained from a woman aged 45-65 years in good health. The DNA of the CDR3 is TGCAGTACTAGAGATCTGCGGGACAGGGGTGTTAATGAGCAGTTCTTC. Translating it yields CSTRDLRDRGVNEQFF.